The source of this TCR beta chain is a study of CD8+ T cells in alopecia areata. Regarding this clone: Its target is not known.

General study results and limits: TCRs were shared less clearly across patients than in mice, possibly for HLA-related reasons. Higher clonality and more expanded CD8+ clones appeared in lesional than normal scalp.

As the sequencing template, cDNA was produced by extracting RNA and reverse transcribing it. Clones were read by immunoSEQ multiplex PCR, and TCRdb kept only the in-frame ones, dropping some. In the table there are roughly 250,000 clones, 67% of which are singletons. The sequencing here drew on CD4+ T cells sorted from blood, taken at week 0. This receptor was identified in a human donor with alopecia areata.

This CDR3 is CASSVGTSGGLQETQYF. The DNA of the CDR3 is TGTGCCAGCAGCGTCGGGACTAGCGGGGGCCTCCAAGAGACCCAGTACTTC. V gene TRBV7-2 combines with J gene TRBJ2-5, with 14 nucleotides matching TRBD2. Per germline, CDR1 SGHTA and CDR2 FQGNSA. This CDR3 spans 17 amino acids. J lost 1 base, V lost 5 bases, and 6 bases had no gene match.